The present entry profiles one TCR beta chain with its context. In the authors' workflow: Amplification with reference gene primers provided the estimates of nucleated cell counts. Method: immunoSEQ multiplex PCR; TCRdb's copy keeps in-frame clones and lacks some. V and J calls and clone size come straight from that table; D and trimming were deduced from the DNA. This repertoire shows some 150,000 clones, 86% found once; its top ten account for 2.5% to 4%. The data derive from a study of blood T cell repertoires in COVID-19. Study-level background: Samples came from the United States, Italy and Spain, spanning acute and convalescent COVID-19. PBMCs, B-cell-depleted T cells, or T cells were the source of the cDNA or gDNA that made up the material.

Germline loops: CDR1 SQVTM, CDR2 ANQGSEA. CDR3 length: 16 residues. V trimming: 2 bases; J trimming: 2 bases; junction bases outside the gene matches: 5. This clonotype was sampled from a man between 65 and 85 years old with acute or convalescent COVID-19. This chain links TRBV29-1 with TRBJ2-1; 11 nucleotides align to TRBD1. Material: peripheral blood. CDR3 bases: TGCAGCGTTGAATTGGGGACAGGGGGTGCCTACAATGAGCAGTTCTTC. Translating gives CSVELGTGGAYNEQFF.